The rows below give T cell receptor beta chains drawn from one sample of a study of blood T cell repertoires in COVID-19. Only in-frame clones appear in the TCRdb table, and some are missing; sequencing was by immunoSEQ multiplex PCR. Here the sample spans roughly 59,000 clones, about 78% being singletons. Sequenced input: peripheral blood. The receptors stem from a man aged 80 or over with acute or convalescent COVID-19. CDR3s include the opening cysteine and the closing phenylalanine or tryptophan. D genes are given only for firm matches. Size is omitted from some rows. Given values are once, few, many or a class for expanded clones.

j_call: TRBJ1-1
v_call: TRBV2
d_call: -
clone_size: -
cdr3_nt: TGTGCCAGCAGTGAAGAGGGAGCCACTGAAGCTTTCTTT
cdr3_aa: CASSEEGATEAFF

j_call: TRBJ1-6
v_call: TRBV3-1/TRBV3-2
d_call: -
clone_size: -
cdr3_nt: TGTGCCAGCAGCCAAGCGGACAAGTATAATTCACCCCTCCACTTT
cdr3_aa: CASSQADKYNSPLHF

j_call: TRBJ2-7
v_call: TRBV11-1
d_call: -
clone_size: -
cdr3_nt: TGTGCCAGCACCCCGTCAGGGAACGAGCAGTACTTC
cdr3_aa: CASTPSGNEQYF

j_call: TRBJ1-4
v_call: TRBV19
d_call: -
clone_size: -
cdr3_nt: TGTGCCAGTAGTAATGACGGGAGAAATGAAAAACTGTTTTTT
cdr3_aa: CASSNDGRNEKLFF

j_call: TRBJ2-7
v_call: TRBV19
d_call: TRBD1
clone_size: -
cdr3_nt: TGTGCCTCTCGGGGGACAGGGCGTTACGAGCAGTACTTC
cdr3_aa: CASRGTGRYEQYF

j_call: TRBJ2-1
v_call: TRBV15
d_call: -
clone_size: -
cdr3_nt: TGTGCCACCAGCAGTTTGTGGGAGGACAATGAGCAGTTCTTC
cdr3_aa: CATSSLWEDNEQFF

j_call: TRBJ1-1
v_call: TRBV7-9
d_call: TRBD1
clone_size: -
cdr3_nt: TGTGCCAGCAGCCCGGGACAGCTCATGAACACTGAAGCTTTCTTT
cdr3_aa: CASSPGQLMNTEAFF

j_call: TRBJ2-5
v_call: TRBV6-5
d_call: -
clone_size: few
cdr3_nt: TGTGCCAGCAATTGGCCGGGGGAGACCCAGTACTTC
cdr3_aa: CASNWPGETQYF

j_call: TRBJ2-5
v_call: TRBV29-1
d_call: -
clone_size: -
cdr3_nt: TGCAGCGTTGTTGGCAGGTTGGCAGAGACCCAGTACTTC
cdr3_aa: CSVVGRLAETQYF

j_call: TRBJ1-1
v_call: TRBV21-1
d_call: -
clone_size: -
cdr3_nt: TGTGCCAGCAGCCTCGGGAGGGGTGTAATGAACACTGAAGCTTTCTTT
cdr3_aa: CASSLGRGVMNTEAFF

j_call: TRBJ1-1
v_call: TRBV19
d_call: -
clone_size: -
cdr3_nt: TGTGCCAGTAGGGAGGCAGCTGAAGCTTTCTTT
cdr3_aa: CASREAAEAFF

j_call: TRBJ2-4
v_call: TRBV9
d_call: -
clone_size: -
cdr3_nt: TGTGCCAGCAGCCCCGTTGGGGGAGGGGGCAAAAACATTCAGTACTTC
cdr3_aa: CASSPVGGGGKNIQYF

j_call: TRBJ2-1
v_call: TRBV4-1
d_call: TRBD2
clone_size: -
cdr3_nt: TGCGCCAGCAGCCAAGGTCCTAGCGGGAATGAGCAGTTCTTC
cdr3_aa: CASSQGPSGNEQFF

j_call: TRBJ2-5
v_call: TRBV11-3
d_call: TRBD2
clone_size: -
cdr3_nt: TGTGCCAGCAGCGCCAGCGGGGCCTGGGAGACCCAGTACTTC
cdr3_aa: CASSASGAWETQYF

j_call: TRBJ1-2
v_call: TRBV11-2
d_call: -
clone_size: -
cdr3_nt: TGTGCCAGCAGACGCCTTCGGAGAACTAACTATGGCTACACCTTC
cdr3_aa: CASRRLRRTNYGYTF

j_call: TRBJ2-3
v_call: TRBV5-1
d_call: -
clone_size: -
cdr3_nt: TGCGCCAGCAGCTTCAGGGCAGATACGCAGTATTTT
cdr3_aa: CASSFRADTQYF

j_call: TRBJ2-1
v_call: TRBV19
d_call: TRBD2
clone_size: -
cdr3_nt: TGTGCCAGTAGTCCTCGGGGAGGGCGGGGACCCTACAATGAGCAGTTCTTC
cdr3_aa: CASSPRGGRGPYNEQFF

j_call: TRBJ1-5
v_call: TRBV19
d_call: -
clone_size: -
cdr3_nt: TGTGCCAGTAGTATAGACAGGGGCTGGGATCAGCCCCAGCATTTT
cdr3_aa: CASSIDRGWDQPQHF

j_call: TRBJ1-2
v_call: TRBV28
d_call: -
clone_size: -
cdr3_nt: TGTGCCAGCAGCTCCGGACAGCTCAATAACTATGGCTACACCTTC
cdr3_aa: CASSSGQLNNYGYTF

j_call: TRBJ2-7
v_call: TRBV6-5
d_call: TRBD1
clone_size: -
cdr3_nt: TGTGCCAGCAGTTACCGGGACAGGGGGGCCTACGAGCAGTACTTC
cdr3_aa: CASSYRDRGAYEQYF

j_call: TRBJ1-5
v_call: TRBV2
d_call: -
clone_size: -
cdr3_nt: TGTGCCAGCAGCCCCTTGCGGGTTGATCAGCCCCAGCATTTT
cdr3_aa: CASSPLRVDQPQHF

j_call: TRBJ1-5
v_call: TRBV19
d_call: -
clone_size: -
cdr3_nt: TGTGCCAGTAGTATTAGGGGGCAGCCCCAGCATTTT
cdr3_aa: CASSIRGQPQHF

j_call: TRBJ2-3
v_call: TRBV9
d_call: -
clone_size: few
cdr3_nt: TGTGCCAGCAGCGTAGAACTAGCCACAGATACGCAGTATTTT
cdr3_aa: CASSVELATDTQYF

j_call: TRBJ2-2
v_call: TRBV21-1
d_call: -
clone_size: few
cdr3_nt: TGTGCCAGCAGCGCTCCTAGCACCGGGGAGCTGTTTTTT
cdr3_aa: CASSAPSTGELFF

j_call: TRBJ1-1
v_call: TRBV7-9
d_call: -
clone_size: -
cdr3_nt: TGTGCCAGCAGCTTTACCGGGACGTCAAAAGGAGGGACTGAAGCTTTCTTT
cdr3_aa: CASSFTGTSKGGTEAFF

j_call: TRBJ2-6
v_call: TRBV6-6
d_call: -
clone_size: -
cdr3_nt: TGTGCCAGCAGTAAGATGGACTACCTGGAGGCCAACGTCCTGACTTTC
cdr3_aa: CASSKMDYLEANVLTF

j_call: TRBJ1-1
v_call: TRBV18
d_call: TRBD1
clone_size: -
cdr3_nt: TGTGCCAGCTCGGGACAGCACAACACTGAAGCTTTCTTT
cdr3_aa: CASSGQHNTEAFF

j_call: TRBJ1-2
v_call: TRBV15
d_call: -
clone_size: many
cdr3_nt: TGTGCCACCAGCAGAAAACAGGGCGGTGGCTACACCTTC
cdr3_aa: CATSRKQGGGYTF

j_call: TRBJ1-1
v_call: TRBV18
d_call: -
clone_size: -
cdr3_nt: TGTGCCAGCTCACCAATTGGAGGGAACACTGAAGCTTTCTTT
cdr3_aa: CASSPIGGNTEAFF

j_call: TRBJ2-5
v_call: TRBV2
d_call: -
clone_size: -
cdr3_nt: TGTGCCAGCAGGACAGCGTTTCCCATACGGGGGCAAGAGACCCAGTACTTC
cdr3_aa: CASRTAFPIRGQETQYF

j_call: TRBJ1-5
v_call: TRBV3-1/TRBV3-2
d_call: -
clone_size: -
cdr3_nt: TGTGCCAGCAGCCAAGGGGTCGGGGGGGCCGATCAGCCCCAGCATTTT
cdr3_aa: CASSQGVGGADQPQHF

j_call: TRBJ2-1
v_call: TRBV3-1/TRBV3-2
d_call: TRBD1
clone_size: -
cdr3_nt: TGTGCCAGCAGCCAGACAGGGGGCCTGAATGAGCAGTTCTTC
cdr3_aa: CASSQTGGLNEQFF

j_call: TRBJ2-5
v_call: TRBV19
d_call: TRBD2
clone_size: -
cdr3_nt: TGTGCCACTCAGACTAGCGGGGTGCCCGGGGAGACCCAGTACTTC
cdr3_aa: CATQTSGVPGETQYF

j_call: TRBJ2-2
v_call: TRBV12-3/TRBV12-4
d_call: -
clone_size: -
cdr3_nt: TGTGCCAGCAGTTTCTACGGCGGGGAGCTGTTTTTT
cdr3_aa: CASSFYGGELFF

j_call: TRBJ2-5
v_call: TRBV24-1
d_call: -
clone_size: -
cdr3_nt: TGTGCCACCAGTGATTCGGGGGCTAGCGGGACCCAGTACTTC
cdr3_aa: CATSDSGASGTQYF

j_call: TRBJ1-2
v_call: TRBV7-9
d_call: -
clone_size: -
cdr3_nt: TGTGCCAGCAGCGGGGCCTCCAGGACAGCACGTTATGGCTACACCTTC
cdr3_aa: CASSGASRTARYGYTF

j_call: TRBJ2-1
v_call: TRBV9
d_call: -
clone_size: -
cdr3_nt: TGTGCCAGCAGCGTAGCTGGCGGGGGCCCCAGCTCCTACAATGAGCAGTTCTTC
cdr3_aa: CASSVAGGGPSSYNEQFF

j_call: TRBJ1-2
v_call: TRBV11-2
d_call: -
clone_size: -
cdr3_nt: TGTGCCAGCAGCTTTGTACGGGGGATTTATGAGTCTTCTAACTATGGCTACACCTTC
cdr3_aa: CASSFVRGIYESSNYGYTF

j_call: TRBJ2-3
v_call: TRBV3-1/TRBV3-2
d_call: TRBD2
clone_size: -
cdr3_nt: TGTGCCAGCAGCCGACGAGTAGCGGGAGCCACAGATACGCAGTATTTT
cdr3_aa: CASSRRVAGATDTQYF

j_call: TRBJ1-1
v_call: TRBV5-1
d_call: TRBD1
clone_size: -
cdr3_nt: TGCGCCAGCAGCCGATCGACAGGGATGAACACTGAAGCTTTCTTT
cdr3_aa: CASSRSTGMNTEAFF

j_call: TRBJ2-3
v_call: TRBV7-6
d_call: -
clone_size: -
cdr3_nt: TGTGCCAGCAGCTTAGCGGAAGCGGCGATAGATACGCAGTATTTT
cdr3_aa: CASSLAEAAIDTQYF

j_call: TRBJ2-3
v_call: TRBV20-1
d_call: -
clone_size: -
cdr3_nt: TGCAGTGCTAGTAAGTCGAGGCCCGACACAGATACGCAGTATTTT
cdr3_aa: CSASKSRPDTDTQYF

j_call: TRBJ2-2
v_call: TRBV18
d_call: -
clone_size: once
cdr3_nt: TGTGCCAGCTCACGAGGGAACGCGAACACCGGGGAGCTGTTTTTT
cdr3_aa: CASSRGNANTGELFF

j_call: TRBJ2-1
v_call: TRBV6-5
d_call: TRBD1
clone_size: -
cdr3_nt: TGTGCCAGCAGCGGACAGGGAGGAAATGAGCAGTTCTTC
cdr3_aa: CASSGQGGNEQFF

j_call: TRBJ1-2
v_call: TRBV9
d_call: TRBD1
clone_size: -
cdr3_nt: TGTGCCAGCGGCGGACAGGGGATCTATGGCTACACCTTC
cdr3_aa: CASGGQGIYGYTF